A single sample is the source of the 5 T cell receptor beta chains below, sequenced in a study of T cell responses to AZD1222 COVID-19 vaccine. Clones were read by immunoSEQ multiplex PCR, and TCRdb kept only the in-frame ones, dropping some. The table shows about 140,000 clones, with just over 85% occurring only once. The sample was peripheral blood, taken on day 0 of AZD1222 vaccination. The receptors stem from an adult in good health.

DNA for the CDR3: TGCGCCAGCAGCTTGAGTGGGTTTCAAGCGGGAGCCGAGCAGTACTTC. Translated: CASSLSGFQAGAEQYF. V gene TRBV5-1 combines with J gene TRBJ2-7; 8 bases are a match to TRBD2. CDR1 and CDR2 from the germline V gene are SGHRS and YFSETQ. The CDR3 totals 16 residues. Trimming removed 1 base from V and 6 bases from J; junction bases left unmatched: 12. Full variable domain (remainder filled in from reference TRBV5-1 and TRBJ2-7): KAGVTQTPRYLIKTRGQQVTLSCSPISGHRSVSWYQQTPGQGLQFLFEYFSETQRNKGNFPGRFSGRQFSNSRSEMNVSTLELGDSALYLCASSLSGFQAGAEQYFGPGTRLTVT.

The chain combines TRBV30 with TRBJ2-5; D possibly corresponds to TRBD2 (6 bases). The CDR3 length is 13 residues. V was shortened by 4 bases and J by 4 bases, with 13 bases between the two germline ends. From germline, CDR1 is GTSNPN and CDR2 SVGIG (reference sequence). The CDR3 loop is CAWTVGGSETQYF. In DNA, the CDR3 is TGTGCCTGGACGGTCGGAGGGTCAGAGACCCAGTACTTC.

The genes are TRBV5-1 and TRBJ2-5; 11 nucleotides align to TRBD1. The CDR3 runs 16 residues. Germline CDR1 and CDR2: SGHRS and YFSETQ. With V trimmed by 4 bases and J by 0 bases, 5 bases remained unmatched. CDR3 residues: CASSPGTGGYQETQYF. The CDR3 DNA follows: TGCGCCAGCAGCCCAGGGACAGGGGGGTACCAAGAGACCCAGTACTTC.

The J gene is TRBJ1-4, the V gene TRBV7-6; 7 bases line up with TRBD1. V trimming: 1 base; J trimming: 3 bases; junction bases outside the gene matches: 2. The CDR3 loop spans 15 amino acids. From germline, CDR1 is SGHVS and CDR2 FNYEAQ. Here the CDR3 reads CASSLGQGANEKLFF. In DNA form, the CDR3 reads TGTGCCAGCAGCTTAGGGCAGGGGGCTAATGAAAAACTGTTTTTT.

As for this clone: Sequence at one end of the junction differs from germline and may be a read error. The chain employs TRBV12-5 and TRBJ1-1; 7 bases line up with TRBD1. Germline lookup yields CDR1 LGHNT and CDR2 FRNRAP. The CDR3 sequence is 14 residues long. This chain's CDR3 is CASGLETGNSEAFF. CDR3 coding DNA: TGTGCTAGTGGTTTGGAGACAGGGAACTCTGAAGCTTTCTTT.